The 28 T cell receptor beta chains below were found in one sample sequenced in a study of chemoradiotherapy in HPV16-positive cancers (dated by TCRdb to between 2021 and 2023). The library came from the immunoSEQ multiplex PCR assay. TCRdb took this table from immuneACCESS and kept in-frame rearrangements with V and J called. Such tables lack part of the clones; where checked against another copy, unresolved V genes explain under half of the gap, and the rest is unexplained. The sample table contains about 3,100 clones; only one count was recorded for roughly 90% of them. Less than 3.5% of the sample goes to the ten largest clones. The material sequenced was tumor tissue, taken from a patient who underwent chemoradiotherapy. The receptors stem from a human donor with HPV-associated anogenital cancer.

The gene calls are TRBV5-1 and TRBJ2-3; 7 bases agree with TRBD1. This CDR3 spans 16 amino acids. The junction had 9 bases not matched to a gene; V was cut back by 5 bases and J by 0 bases. Germline lookup yields CDR1 SGHRS and CDR2 YFSETQ. This CDR3 reads CASSLMGQWSTDTQYF. In DNA, the CDR3 is TGCGCCAGCAGTCTCATGGGACAGTGGAGCACAGATACGCAGTATTTT.

This clone turned up a few times. Here the CDR3 reads CASSWQAGELFF. CDR3 bases: TGTGCCAGTAGTTGGCAGGCCGGGGAGCTGTTTTTT. The chain is built from TRBV19 and TRBJ2-2; D is ambiguous. The CDR3 contains 12 residues. Germline-derived CDR1 and CDR2 are LNHDA and SQIVND (reference sequence). V gave up 5 bases and J gave up 6 bases, with 7 bases separating them.

The chain recombines TRBV5-4 with TRBJ1-4; 7 bases are a match to TRBD1. V was pared by 0 bases and J by 8 bases, with 4 bases of the junction left unmatched. The CDR3 runs to 14 residues. The germline V gene has CDR1 SGHNT and CDR2 YYREEE (reference sequence). CDR3 sequence (DNA): TGTGCCAGCAGCTTGGATCAGGGGGGAGAAAAACTGTTTTTT. It encodes CASSLDQGGEKLFF.

The chain links TRBV7-9 to TRBJ1-4; D is perhaps TRBD1 (6 bases). V lost 2 bases and J 2 bases, leaving 21 bases between the germline ends. Germline CDR1 is SEHNR and CDR2 is FQNEAQ (reference sequence). The CDR3 loop spans 19 amino acids. This CDR3 reads CASSLSRGRRTATNEKLFF. In DNA, the CDR3 is TGTGCCAGCAGCTTAAGCAGGGGCCGCCGCACGGCGACTAATGAAAAACTGTTTTTT.

The chain links TRBV29-1 to TRBJ2-2; a possible D gene is TRBD2 (6 bases). Germline CDR1 SQVTM, CDR2 ANQGSEA. Trimming removed 7 bases at V and 4 bases at J, with 13 bases between. This CDR3 is built from 13 residues. CDR3 nucleotides: TGCAGCGGGGTGGGAGGAACCACCGGGGAGCTGTTTTTT. This codes for CSGVGGTTGELFF.

The chain links TRBV7-2 to TRBJ2-1; 9 bases match TRBD2. V lost 3 bases to trimming and J lost 7 bases; unmatched junction nucleotides: 13. Germline CDR1 SGHTA, CDR2 FQGNSA. CDR3 size: 17 residues. The CDR3, as DNA: TGTGCCAGCAGCTTTGGGGCCTTGCGGGAGGGTGCAAATGAGCAGTTCTTC. Translated: CASSFGALREGANEQFF.

The CDR3 region has the DNA TGTGCCAGCAGCTTACCTTTCCGGGAGCAGTTCTTC. Its protein product is CASSLPFREQFF. J is TRBJ2-1 and V is TRBV7-3; D is unresolved. V was pared by 2 bases and J by 10 bases, with 9 bases between. The germline V gene encodes CDR1 SGHTA and CDR2 FQGTGA. The CDR3 spans 12 residues.

This CDR3 reads CASSQDTSGSLETQYF. The CDR3 DNA follows: TGCGCCAGCAGCCAGGATACTAGCGGGAGTCTGGAGACCCAGTACTTC. J is TRBJ2-5 and V is TRBV4-1; 11 nucleotides align to TRBD2. The CDR3 spans 16 residues. With 3 bases clipped from V and 5 bases from J, the junction kept 8 bases outside the gene matches. CDR1 and CDR2 (germline): MGHRA, YSYEKL.

The chain combines TRBV5-1 with TRBJ1-1; 9 bases map to TRBD1. J was trimmed by 5 bases and V by 4 bases; bases with no gene match: 12. The CDR3 is 16 amino acids. Per germline, CDR1 SGHRS and CDR2 YFSETQ. CDR3 residues: CASSPARQGVKTEAFF. The CDR3 DNA reads TGCGCCAGCAGCCCGGCGAGACAGGGGGTCAAGACTGAAGCTTTCTTT.

This chain connects TRBV29-1 to TRBJ2-7; the D gene is possibly TRBD2 (6 bases). The germline V and J ends were trimmed by 6 bases and 5 bases, with 14 bases remaining between them. This CDR3 region has 12 residues. CDR1 is SQVTM, CDR2 ANQGSEA, per germline. The CDR3 DNA sequence: TGCAGCGTCACTAGCTGGGTGGACGAGCAGTACTTC. Its protein is CSVTSWVDEQYF.

The chain combines TRBV2 with TRBJ2-5, with 8 bases that match TRBD2. Losses at the gene ends were 6 bases for V and 5 bases for J; bases not matched to a gene: 5. Germline V lookup: CDR1 SNHLY, CDR2 FYNNEI. This CDR3 has 13 residues. The CDR3 loop reads CASRAGVEETQYF. The DNA for the CDR3 is TGTGCCAGCAGAGCGGGAGTTGAGGAGACCCAGTACTTC. The whole variable domain, remainder taken from reference TRBV2 and TRBJ2-5, is EPEVTQTPSHQVTQMGQEVILRCVPISNHLYFYWYRQILGQKVEFLVSFYNNEISEKSEIFDDQFSVERPDGSNFTLKIRSTKLEDSAMYFCASRAGVEETQYFGPGTRLLVL.

V gene TRBV2 combines with J gene TRBJ2-7; D may correspond to TRBD1 or TRBD2 (6 bases each). The CDR3 is made up of 13 amino acids. Germline lookup yields CDR1 SNHLY and CDR2 FYNNEI. Deletions cut 6 bases from V and 4 bases from J, with 13 bases between. The CDR3 sequence: CASRPGAGYEQYF. CDR3 coding DNA: TGTGCCAGCAGACCGGGGGCGGGTTACGAGCAGTACTTC.

J is TRBJ1-2 and V is TRBV19, with no clear D. Germline values: CDR1 LNHDA, CDR2 SQIVND (reference sequence). This CDR3 is built from 14 residues. V lost 4 bases and J 1 base, leaving 10 bases between the germline ends. The CDR3 DNA follows: TGTGCCAGTAGTACCCCGGGCAGTAACTATGGCTACACCTTC. It translates to CASSTPGSNYGYTF. Full variable domain (missing parts from reference TRBV19 and TRBJ1-2): DGGITQSPKYLFRKEGQNVTLSCEQNLNHDAMYWYRQDPGQGLRLIYYSQIVNDFQKGDIAEGYSVSREKKESFPLTVTSAQKNPTAFYLCASSTPGSNYGYTFGSGTRLTVV.

The chain couples TRBV2 to TRBJ1-2; a possible D gene is TRBD1 (6 bases). The CDR3 consists of 14 residues. Trimming left V 2 bases short and J 6 bases short, with 13 bases between. Germline values: CDR1 SNHLY, CDR2 FYNNEI. The CDR3 DNA reads TGTGCCAGCAGTGAAATGGACAGCGGCAATGGCTACACCTTC. As protein: CASSEMDSGNGYTF.

The chain is built from TRBV28 and TRBJ2-7, with 10 bases aligning to TRBD2. Germline CDR1 and CDR2: MDHEN and SYDVKM. The CDR3 contains 14 residues. Trimming took 2 bases from V and 7 from J; bases not matched to a gene: 5. CDR3 loop: CASSLASGRGEQYF. The CDR3 DNA is TGTGCCAGCAGTTTAGCTAGCGGGAGAGGTGAGCAGTACTTC.

V is TRBV30 and J is TRBJ2-7; D perhaps matches TRBD1 (6 bases). CDR3 length: 14 residues. Germline CDR1 reads GTSNPN; CDR2 reads SVGIG (reference sequence). Trimming stripped 8 bases from V and 1 base from J, with 18 bases between. CDR3 DNA: TGTGCCGCCCAGGAAGGGGGAGAGTCCTACGAGCAGTACTTC. Its protein is CAAQEGGESYEQYF.

The CDR3 DNA reads TGTGCCAGCAGTTTCCCGGGTTCATTGAGTCTTATTGGCTACACCTTC. The encoded protein is CASSFPGSLSLIGYTF. The rearrangement uses TRBV28 and TRBJ1-2, with no clear D. V shed 3 bases and J shed 7 bases, with 21 bases lying between them. The CDR3 length is 16 residues. Per the germline V gene, CDR1 is MDHEN and CDR2 is SYDVKM.

This sequence joins TRBV7-9 and TRBJ2-5, with a tentative D call TRBD2 (6 bases). V lost 1 base and J lost 3, with 9 bases in between. CDR3 size: 14 residues. Germline assignment: CDR1 SEHNR and CDR2 FQNEAQ (reference sequence). The CDR3 region has the DNA TGTGCCAGCAGCTTAGGGACTATTAAAGAGACCCAGTACTTC. Its translation is CASSLGTIKETQYF.

This clone appeared a few times. The rearrangement joins TRBV19 to TRBJ1-6; D not resolved. Germline V gene sequence: CDR1 LNHDA, CDR2 SQIVND (reference sequence). V dropped 5 bases and J dropped 3 bases, with 14 bases sitting between them. The CDR3 extends over 16 amino acids. The DNA of the CDR3 is TGTGCCAGTAGTGAGGCGGGAGGCTACTATAATTCACCCCTCCACTTT. Translation gives CASSEAGGYYNSPLHF.

The rearrangement uses TRBV5-1 and TRBJ2-1; 8 bases are shared with TRBD2. V was pared by 4 bases and J by 5 bases, with 11 bases of the junction left unmatched. Germline-derived CDR1 and CDR2 are SGHRS and YFSETQ. The CDR3 spans 16 residues. CDR3 protein: CASSGVGGRIHNEQFF. The CDR3 bases are TGCGCCAGCAGCGGTGTTGGCGGGAGGATCCACAATGAGCAGTTCTTC.

V gene TRBV6-5 combines with J gene TRBJ2-7; a weak D match, TRBD2 (6 bases). V was trimmed by 5 bases and J by 1 base, leaving 15 bases between them. The CDR3 runs to 15 residues. From germline, CDR1 is MNHEY and CDR2 SVGAGI. CDR3 loop: CASSPAAGGSYEQYF. For the CDR3, the DNA is TGTGCCAGCAGTCCCGCCGCCGGGGGTTCCTACGAGCAGTACTTC.

The rearrangement joins TRBV7-2 to TRBJ1-5, with a weak D call TRBD1 (6 bases). Germline V CDR1 and CDR2: SGHTA, FQGNSA. The CDR3 spans 15 residues. V gave up 5 bases and J gave up 4 bases, with 15 bases separating them. The CDR3 region has the DNA TGTGCCAGCAGCCTAGGGGGGGGCGGGAATCAGCCCCAGCATTTT. It yields the protein CASSLGGGGNQPQHF.

V and J are TRBV6-1 and TRBJ1-2; D unclear. The length of the CDR3 is 13 residues. CDR1 MNHNS and CDR2 SASEGT come from the germline V gene. V lost 6 bases and J 7 bases, leaving 15 bases between the germline ends. CDR3 residues: CASSSSGLTGYTF. CDR3 coding DNA: TGTGCCAGCAGCTCCAGCGGACTCACTGGCTACACCTTC.

In nucleotides, the CDR3 is TGCAGCGTCACAGGGGTGGTCGGACAGGGAACCCACGAGCAGTACTTC. This gives the protein CSVTGVVGQGTHEQYF. This rearrangement joins TRBV29-1 to TRBJ2-7, with TRBD1 matching over 8 bases. The CDR3 sequence is 16 residues long. Germline trimming cut 6 bases from V and 5 bases from J; bases unmatched to any gene: 18. Germline loops: CDR1 SQVTM, CDR2 ANQGSEA.

In DNA form, the CDR3 reads TGCGCCAGCAGCCAATTGAAGGTGGGTACTGAAGCTTTCTTT. It translates to CASSQLKVGTEAFF. The V gene is TRBV4-3, the J gene TRBJ1-1; D unresolved. Germline loops: CDR1 LGHNA, CDR2 YSLEER. The V gene lost 2 bases and the J gene lost 5 bases, with 12 bases spanning the gap. The CDR3 length is 14 residues.

V usage is TRBV5-1 and J usage is TRBJ2-1; 8 bases fit TRBD2. This CDR3 spans 14 amino acids. Germline loops: CDR1 SGHRS, CDR2 YFSETQ. Trimming at V came to 0 bases and at J to 6 bases, leaving 2 bases not matched to a gene. CDR3 region: CASSLALAGNEQFF. As DNA, the CDR3 is TGCGCCAGCAGCTTGGCCCTAGCGGGCAATGAGCAGTTCTTC.

This clone turned up a few times. This chain links TRBV9 with TRBJ2-6; 8 bases fit TRBD1. This CDR3 spans 18 amino acids. Germline V gene data show CDR1 as SGDLS and CDR2 as YYNGEE. With V trimmed by 3 bases and J by 2 bases, 10 bases remained unmatched. CDR3 protein: CASSARDRTRAGANVLTF. The CDR3 DNA is TGTGCCAGCAGCGCGCGGGACAGGACCCGGGCTGGGGCCAACGTCCTGACTTTC.

This sequence joins TRBV19 and TRBJ2-7; D unresolved. CDR1 is LNHDA and CDR2 is SQIVND in the germline V gene (reference sequence). Between the trimmed V and J ends, which lost 8 bases and 3 bases, there was a span of 8 bases. The CDR3 runs 11 residues. The CDR3 DNA reads as TGTGCCAGTTACGGCGGCTACGAGCAGTACTTC. Translation gives CASYGGYEQYF.